This TCR beta chain was observed in a study of blood T cell repertoires in COVID-19. For the study at large: COVID-19 samples collected from the United States, Italy and Spain covered acute and convalescent phases. The analysed material was cDNA or gDNA that came from T cells, B-cell-depleted T cells, or PBMCs.

Per the authors' pipeline: It was from reference gene primer amplification that nucleated cell counts were estimated. The data were produced by immunoSEQ multiplex PCR, yet TCRdb's version contains in-frame clones alone and is incomplete. V, J and clone size are taken as reported in that table, and D and trimming were inferred from the DNA itself. The sample includes just under 65,000 clones, roughly 85% seen only once; the top ten take more than 0.95%. The TCR was taken from a man aged 40-49 years with acute or convalescent COVID-19. The sequenced sample consisted of peripheral blood.

This CDR3 reads CASSFQGKINEQYF. The CDR3 bases are TGTGCCAGCAGCTTCCAGGGGAAAATCAACGAGCAGTACTTC. This chain joins TRBV13 and TRBJ2-7; D is possibly TRBD1 (6 bases). V lost 3 bases and J 5 bases, leaving 14 bases between the germline ends. The CDR3 covers 14 residues. Per the germline V gene, CDR1 is PRHDT and CDR2 is FYEKMQ (reference sequence).